These T cell receptor beta chains were read from a single sample in a study of blood T cell repertoires in COVID-19. The method was immunoSEQ multiplex PCR; TCRdb's version includes in-frame clones alone and lacks a portion of them. In the table there are about 160,000 clones, 70% to 85% of which are singletons. Sequences were obtained from peripheral blood. All receptors come from a woman between 40 and 55 years old with COVID-19, enrolled during active disease. The CDR3 runs from the conserved cysteine through the conserved F or W. D genes are given only for firm matches. Only part of the rows carry a size: once, few, many, or a class if the clone is expanded.

cdr3_aa: CASSREGVWNYGYTF
cdr3_nt: TGTGCCAGCAGTCGCGAGGGGGTGTGGAACTATGGCTACACCTTC
j_call: TRBJ1-2
d_call: .
clone_size: .
v_call: TRBV6-2/TRBV6-3

cdr3_aa: CASQRENTDTQYF
cdr3_nt: TGTGCCAGCCAGCGGGAGAACACAGATACGCAGTATTTT
j_call: TRBJ2-3
d_call: TRBD2
clone_size: .
v_call: TRBV11-3

cdr3_aa: CASSHNDRTELAFF
cdr3_nt: TGTGCCAGCAGCCACAACGACCGGACAGAGTTGGCTTTCTTT
j_call: TRBJ1-1
d_call: .
clone_size: .
v_call: TRBV5-8

cdr3_aa: CAWPPLFDRRLAKNIQYF
cdr3_nt: TGTGCCTGGCCCCCCCTCTTTGACAGACGATTAGCCAAAAACATTCAGTACTTC
j_call: TRBJ2-4
d_call: .
clone_size: .
v_call: TRBV30

cdr3_aa: CSASLPADYNEQFF
cdr3_nt: TGCAGTGCTAGTTTACCGGCGGACTACAATGAGCAGTTCTTC
j_call: TRBJ2-1
d_call: .
clone_size: .
v_call: TRBV20-1

cdr3_aa: CASSFSRGAKNIQYF
cdr3_nt: TGTGCCAGCAGCTTTTCCAGGGGGGCCAAAAACATTCAGTACTTC
j_call: TRBJ2-4
d_call: TRBD1
clone_size: .
v_call: TRBV11-2

cdr3_aa: CASSPPLAGGGTQYF
cdr3_nt: TGTGCCAGCTCACCACCGCTAGCGGGAGGAGGAACGCAGTATTTT
j_call: TRBJ2-3
d_call: TRBD2
clone_size: .
v_call: TRBV18

cdr3_aa: CASSIRQQNTEAFF
cdr3_nt: TGTGCCAGCAGCATAAGACAGCAGAACACTGAAGCTTTCTTT
j_call: TRBJ1-1
d_call: .
clone_size: .
v_call: TRBV7-9

cdr3_aa: CASSRQGRNTIYF
cdr3_nt: TGTGCCAGCAGTCGACAGGGCCGAAACACCATATATTTT
j_call: TRBJ1-3
d_call: TRBD1
clone_size: .
v_call: TRBV6-5

cdr3_aa: CASSLTAGGNTGELFF
cdr3_nt: TGTGCCAGCAGCTTAACTGCGGGGGGGAACACCGGGGAGCTGTTTTTT
j_call: TRBJ2-2
d_call: TRBD2
clone_size: .
v_call: TRBV7-3

cdr3_aa: CASSFSAGGQETQYF
cdr3_nt: TGTGCCAGCAGCTTTTCCGCAGGAGGCCAAGAGACCCAGTACTTC
j_call: TRBJ2-5
d_call: .
clone_size: once
v_call: TRBV11-2

cdr3_aa: CACGPSPNTGELFF
cdr3_nt: TGTGCCTGTGGGCCCTCCCCGAACACCGGGGAGCTGTTTTTT
j_call: TRBJ2-2
d_call: .
clone_size: .
v_call: TRBV6-5

cdr3_aa: CASSRPIGELFF
cdr3_nt: TGTGCCAGTAGTCGTCCCATCGGGGAGCTGTTTTTT
j_call: TRBJ2-2
d_call: .
clone_size: .
v_call: TRBV9

cdr3_aa: CASSLAVQKPQHF
cdr3_nt: TGTGCCAGCAGCTTAGCGGTGCAGAAGCCCCAGCATTTT
j_call: TRBJ1-5
d_call: .
clone_size: .
v_call: TRBV7-2

cdr3_aa: CASRVDNQPQHF
cdr3_nt: TGTGCCAGCAGGGTAGACAATCAGCCCCAGCATTTT
j_call: TRBJ1-5
d_call: .
clone_size: once
v_call: TRBV5-4

cdr3_aa: CASSHRQGPNYGYTF
cdr3_nt: TGCGCCAGCAGCCACAGACAGGGACCAAACTATGGCTACACCTTC
j_call: TRBJ1-2
d_call: TRBD1
clone_size: .
v_call: TRBV4-1

cdr3_aa: CASSVGGYSTDTQYF
cdr3_nt: TGTGCCAGCAGCGTAGGAGGATATAGCACAGATACGCAGTATTTT
j_call: TRBJ2-3
d_call: .
clone_size: .
v_call: TRBV9

cdr3_aa: CASTLLGGQVPNEQFF
cdr3_nt: TGTGCCAGTACCCTCCTGGGGGGACAGGTCCCCAATGAGCAGTTCTTC
j_call: TRBJ2-1
d_call: TRBD1
clone_size: .
v_call: TRBV19

cdr3_aa: CASSELWGRETQYF
cdr3_nt: TGTGCCAGCAGTGAACTTTGGGGCAGAGAGACCCAGTACTTC
j_call: TRBJ2-5
d_call: .
clone_size: .
v_call: TRBV6-1

cdr3_aa: CASSLVPGVTGELFF
cdr3_nt: TGTGCCAGCAGCTTAGTGCCAGGGGTTACCGGGGAGCTGTTTTTT
j_call: TRBJ2-2
d_call: .
clone_size: .
v_call: TRBV7-3

cdr3_aa: CASFKAWTSGGLLTGELFF
cdr3_nt: TGTGCCAGCTTCAAAGCTTGGACTAGCGGGGGGTTGCTCACCGGGGAGCTGTTTTTT
j_call: TRBJ2-2
d_call: TRBD2
clone_size: .
v_call: TRBV27

cdr3_aa: CASRPDRDTEAFF
cdr3_nt: TGTGCCAGCAGGCCCGACAGAGACACTGAAGCTTTCTTT
j_call: TRBJ1-1
d_call: .
clone_size: .
v_call: TRBV6-5

cdr3_aa: CASGGDGDIQYF
cdr3_nt: TGTGCCAGCGGAGGGGACGGAGACATTCAGTACTTC
j_call: TRBJ2-4
d_call: .
clone_size: .
v_call: TRBV5-4

cdr3_aa: CASSSKTSGGKGGELFF
cdr3_nt: TGTGCCAGCAGCTCCAAGACTAGCGGGGGAAAGGGCGGGGAGCTGTTTTTT
j_call: TRBJ2-2
d_call: TRBD2
clone_size: .
v_call: TRBV7-8

cdr3_aa: CASSFGGIADTQYF
cdr3_nt: TGCGCCAGCAGCTTCGGGGGGATAGCAGATACGCAGTATTTT
j_call: TRBJ2-3
d_call: TRBD2
clone_size: once
v_call: TRBV5-1

cdr3_aa: CASSSRLGGGQSGNTIYF
cdr3_nt: TGTGCCAGCAGCTCCCGACTCGGGGGGGGACAGTCAGGAAACACCATATATTTT
j_call: TRBJ1-3
d_call: TRBD1
clone_size: .
v_call: TRBV7-2

cdr3_aa: CASRGSHEQYF
cdr3_nt: TGTGCCAGCCGAGGATCCCACGAGCAGTACTTC
j_call: TRBJ2-7
d_call: .
clone_size: .
v_call: TRBV3-1/TRBV3-2

cdr3_aa: CASSQELAGAPYNEQFF
cdr3_nt: TGTGCCAGCAGCCAAGAACTAGCGGGAGCCCCCTACAATGAGCAGTTCTTC
j_call: TRBJ2-1
d_call: TRBD2
clone_size: .
v_call: TRBV4-2

cdr3_aa: CASSPRQGNYNEQFF
cdr3_nt: TGTGCCAGCTCACCAAGACAGGGCAACTACAATGAGCAGTTCTTC
j_call: TRBJ2-1
d_call: TRBD1
clone_size: .
v_call: TRBV18

cdr3_aa: CASSQSISGGYEQYF
cdr3_nt: TGCGCCAGCAGTCAATCTATCTCAGGGGGGTACGAGCAGTACTTC
j_call: TRBJ2-7
d_call: .
clone_size: .
v_call: TRBV23-1

cdr3_aa: CATSRDNSGEEKLFF
cdr3_nt: TGTGCCACCAGCAGAGATAACAGTGGGGAGGAAAAACTGTTTTTT
j_call: TRBJ1-4
d_call: .
clone_size: .
v_call: TRBV15

cdr3_aa: CASSQFSKQFF
cdr3_nt: TGTGCCAGCAGCCAATTCTCTAAGCAGTTCTTC
j_call: TRBJ2-1
d_call: .
clone_size: .
v_call: TRBV3-1/TRBV3-2

cdr3_aa: CASSQDRQRGNTDTQYF
cdr3_nt: TGTGCCAGCAGCCAAGATCGCCAGCGGGGGAACACAGATACGCAGTATTTT
j_call: TRBJ2-3
d_call: TRBD2
clone_size: .
v_call: TRBV4-2

cdr3_aa: CASSLVPGASYEQYF
cdr3_nt: TGTGCCAGCAGCTTGGTTCCGGGAGCTTCCTACGAGCAGTACTTC
j_call: TRBJ2-7
d_call: .
clone_size: .
v_call: TRBV5-6

cdr3_aa: CASSLMGLGYGYTF
cdr3_nt: TGTGCCAGCAGCTTAATGGGGCTAGGGTATGGCTACACCTTC
j_call: TRBJ1-2
d_call: .
clone_size: .
v_call: TRBV13

cdr3_aa: CASSYFWTGRTEAFF
cdr3_nt: TGTGCCAGCAGTTACTTTTGGACAGGGCGCACTGAAGCTTTCTTT
j_call: TRBJ1-1
d_call: TRBD1
clone_size: .
v_call: TRBV6-5

cdr3_aa: CASSAGGNQPQHF
cdr3_nt: TGTGCCAGCAGCGCCGGCGGGAATCAGCCCCAGCATTTT
j_call: TRBJ1-5
d_call: .
clone_size: .
v_call: TRBV25-1

cdr3_aa: CASRGTGLNEQFF
cdr3_nt: TGTGCCAGCAGGGGGACAGGGCTCAATGAGCAGTTCTTC
j_call: TRBJ2-1
d_call: TRBD1
clone_size: .
v_call: TRBV7-9

cdr3_aa: CASSQLGTTVYNEQFF
cdr3_nt: TGTGCCAGCAGCCAACTCGGGACTACGGTCTACAATGAGCAGTTCTTC
j_call: TRBJ2-1
d_call: TRBD2
clone_size: .
v_call: TRBV3-1/TRBV3-2

cdr3_aa: CASSLTSDSGANVLTF
cdr3_nt: TGTGCCAGCAGCTTAACGTCAGACTCTGGGGCCAACGTCCTGACTTTC
j_call: TRBJ2-6
d_call: .
clone_size: few
v_call: TRBV7-3

cdr3_aa: CASSSAGVGNTGELFF
cdr3_nt: TGTGCCAGCAGCTCAGCCGGAGTAGGGAACACCGGGGAGCTGTTTTTT
j_call: TRBJ2-2
d_call: .
clone_size: .
v_call: TRBV7-9

cdr3_aa: CSVVAGGGELFF
cdr3_nt: TGCAGCGTTGTCGCGGGGGGCGGGGAGCTGTTTTTT
j_call: TRBJ2-2
d_call: TRBD2
clone_size: .
v_call: TRBV29-1

cdr3_aa: CASSLVGDRVFEFDTQYF
cdr3_nt: TGCGCCAGCAGCTTGGTGGGCGACAGGGTGTTCGAATTTGATACGCAGTATTTT
j_call: TRBJ2-3
d_call: TRBD1
clone_size: .
v_call: TRBV5-1

cdr3_aa: CASGRATEAFF
cdr3_nt: TGTGCCAGCGGCAGGGCCACTGAAGCTTTCTTT
j_call: TRBJ1-1
d_call: .
clone_size: .
v_call: TRBV2

cdr3_aa: CASSSSPLAGKETQYF
cdr3_nt: TGTGCCAGCAGCTCCTCCCCACTAGCGGGGAAGGAGACCCAGTACTTC
j_call: TRBJ2-5
d_call: TRBD2
clone_size: .
v_call: TRBV5-5